This paragraph reports one T cell receptor beta chain. The source of the sample is a study of blood T cell repertoires in COVID-19. Study-level information: Samples taken during acute and convalescent COVID-19 were collected in the United States, Italy and Spain.

Measured with immunoSEQ multiplex PCR; TCRdb has only the in-frame clones, and not every one. The sample has around 110,000 clones, roughly 80% seen once. V lost 7 bases, J lost 9 bases, and 11 bases stayed unmatched. This CDR3 spans 14 amino acids. From germline, CDR1 is SNHLY and CDR2 FYNNEI. This chain uses TRBV2 with TRBJ2-1, with 8 bases fitting TRBD1. The receptor was isolated from a man in his thirties or forties with acute or convalescent COVID-19. The specimen sequenced was peripheral blood. The CDR3 sequence is CASTLRQGTTEQFF. The DNA of the CDR3 is TGTGCCAGCACGCTACGACAGGGGACAACTGAGCAGTTCTTC.